The T cell receptor beta chain described here comes from a study of shared clonotypes between healthy human individuals. The donors, all of them Caucasian adults, lived in Nashville, Tennessee. Trimming took 7 bases from V and 0 from J, leaving 7 bases between them. Per germline, CDR1 MDHEN and CDR2 SYDVKM. This CDR3 comprises 13 residues. The repertoire was sequenced with immunoSEQ multiplex PCR; TCRdb's copy has only in-frame clones and lacks some. Of fewer than 2.5 million clones listed, 80% to 95% are singletons. Turning to this clone: What it recognizes is unknown.

General study points: Among donors, sharing of clonotypes was expected to be affected by sequencing depth. Naive CD4 clonotypes overlapped across a few donors at roughly 5%. Specimens sampled were limited to blood, with tissue repertoires likely differing.

This sequence joins TRBV28 and TRBJ2-1; D ambiguous. This clonotype originated in a man aged 18-30 years in good health. Some clones in this sample may be carry-over from other donors' samples. Sequencing was carried out using naive CD4+ T cells from PBMCs. The subset denotes: CD45RA+ positively selected. CDR3 sequence: CASNSGSYNEQFF. The CDR3, as DNA: TGTGCCAGCAACTCGGGCTCCTACAATGAGCAGTTCTTC.